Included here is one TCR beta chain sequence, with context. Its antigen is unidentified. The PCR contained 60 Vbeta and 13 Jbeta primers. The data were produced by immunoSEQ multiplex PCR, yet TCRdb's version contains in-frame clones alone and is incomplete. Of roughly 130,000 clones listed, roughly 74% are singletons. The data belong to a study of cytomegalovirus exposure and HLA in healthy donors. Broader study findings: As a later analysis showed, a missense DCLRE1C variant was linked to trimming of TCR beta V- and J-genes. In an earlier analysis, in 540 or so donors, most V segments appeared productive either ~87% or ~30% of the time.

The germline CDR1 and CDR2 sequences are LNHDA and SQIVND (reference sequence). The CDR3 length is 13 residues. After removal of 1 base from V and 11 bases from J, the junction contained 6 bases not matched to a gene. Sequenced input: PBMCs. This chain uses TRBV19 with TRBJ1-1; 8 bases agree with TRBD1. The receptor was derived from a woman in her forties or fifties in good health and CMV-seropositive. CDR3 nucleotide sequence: TGTGCCAGTAGTATAGCCCAGGGGGCTGCCGCTTTCTTT. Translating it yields CASSIAQGAAAFF.